This T cell receptor (beta chain) was profiled in a study of OX40 agonist ivuxolimab in advanced cancers. Findings and limits, study-wide: Antigens targeted by the expanded peripheral T cells were not determined. Clones of CD4+ and CD8+ blood T cells grew by week 6 at doses of 0.1 to 3.0 mg/kg.

Turning to this clone: What it recognizes is unknown.

The method was immunoSEQ multiplex PCR; TCRdb's version includes in-frame clones alone and lacks a portion of them. This sample has approximately 59,000 clones; around 90% occur once, and the top ten carry 3% to 3.5%. Specimen: CD4+ or CD8+ T cells sorted from blood, collected in a trial of the OX40 agonist ivuxolimab. The receptor was derived from an adult with an advanced solid tumor such as melanoma, head and neck, liver or kidney cancer.

Written as DNA, the CDR3 is TGCGCCAGCAGCCAAGACAGGGGTTTCGTATACACTGAAGCTTTCTTT. Translated: CASSQDRGFVYTEAFF. The V gene is TRBV4-3, the J gene TRBJ1-1, with a weak D call TRBD1 (6 bases). This CDR3 is built from 16 residues. Trimming left V 0 bases short and J 3 bases short, with 14 bases between. CDR1 and CDR2 (germline): LGHNA, YSLEER.